This T cell receptor (beta chain) came from a study of PD-1 blockade in mismatch repair-deficient tumors. Study-level background: All were previously treated, progressing patients with about 11 mismatch repair-deficient cancer types.

Findings and caveats of the study: Tumor-resident clones, often undetectable pretreatment in blood, expanded then contracted after pembrolizumab.

As to this clone: Its target is not known.

The table came from immunoSEQ multiplex PCR; TCRdb's copy has only in-frame clones and leaves some out. The sample includes roughly 25,000 clones, 75% to 85% seen only once; the top ten take roughly a fifth. V lost 1 base to trimming and J lost 1 base; unmatched junction nucleotides: 4. The germline V gene has CDR1 MDHEN and CDR2 SYDVKM. The CDR3 is made up of 16 amino acids. This specimen was peripheral blood, taken 12 weeks after starting pembrolizumab. The clonotype comes from an adult with mismatch repair-deficient cancer. The chain is built from TRBV28 and TRBJ2-5; TRBD1 matches at 9 bases. The CDR3 DNA follows: TGTGCCAGCAGTTTATATGAGACAGGGGGCCAAGAGACCCAGTACTTC. As protein: CASSLYETGGQETQYF. The whole variable domain, remainder taken from reference TRBV28 and TRBJ2-5, is DVKVTQSSRYLVKRTGEKVFLECVQDMDHENMFWYRQDPGLGLRLIYFSYDVKMKEKGDIPEGYSVSREKKERFSLILESASTNQTSMYLCASSLYETGGQETQYFGPGTRLLVL.